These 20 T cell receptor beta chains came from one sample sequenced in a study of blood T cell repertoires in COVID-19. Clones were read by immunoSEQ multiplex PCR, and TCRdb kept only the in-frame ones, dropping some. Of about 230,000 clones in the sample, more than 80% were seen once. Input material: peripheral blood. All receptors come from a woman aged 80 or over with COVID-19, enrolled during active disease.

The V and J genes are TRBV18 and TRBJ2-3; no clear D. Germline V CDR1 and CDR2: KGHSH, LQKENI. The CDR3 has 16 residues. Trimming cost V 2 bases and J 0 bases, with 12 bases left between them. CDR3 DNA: TGTGCCAGCTCACCAAACTACGGTGCTAGCACAGATACGCAGTATTTT. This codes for CASSPNYGASTDTQYF.

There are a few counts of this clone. The CDR3 here is CASSPDIYGYTF. The CDR3 DNA is TGTGCCAGCAGTCCGGACATCTATGGCTACACCTTC. This chain uses TRBV6-2 or TRBV6-3 with TRBJ1-2; TRBD1 might be the D (5 bases). There are 12 residues in the CDR3. In germline, CDR1 is MNHEY, CDR2 SVGEGT. Trimming took off 5 bases at V and 4 bases at J, with 8 bases between the two ends.

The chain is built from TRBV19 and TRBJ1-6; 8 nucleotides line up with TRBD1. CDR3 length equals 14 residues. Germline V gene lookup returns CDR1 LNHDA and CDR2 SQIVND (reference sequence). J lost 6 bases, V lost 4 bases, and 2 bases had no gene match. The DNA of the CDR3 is TGTGCCAGTAGTACGGACAGGGTTAATTCACCCCTCCACTTT. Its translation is CASSTDRVNSPLHF.

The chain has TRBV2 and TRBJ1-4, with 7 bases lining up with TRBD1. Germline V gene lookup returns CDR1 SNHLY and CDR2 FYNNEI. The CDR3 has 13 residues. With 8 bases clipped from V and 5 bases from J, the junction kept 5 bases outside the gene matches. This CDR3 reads CASAGTENEKLFF. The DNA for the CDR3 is TGTGCCAGCGCCGGGACAGAAAATGAAAAACTGTTTTTT.

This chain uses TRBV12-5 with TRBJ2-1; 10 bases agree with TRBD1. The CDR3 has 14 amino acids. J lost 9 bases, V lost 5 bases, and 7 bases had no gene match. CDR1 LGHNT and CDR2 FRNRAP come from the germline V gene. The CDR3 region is CASGPGQGLGEQFF. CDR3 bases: TGTGCTAGTGGTCCGGGACAGGGGTTGGGTGAGCAGTTCTTC. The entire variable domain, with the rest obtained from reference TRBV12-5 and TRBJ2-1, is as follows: DARVTQTPRHKVTEMGQEVTMRCQPILGHNTVFWYRQTMMQGLELLAYFRNRAPLDDSGMPKDRFSAEMPDATLATLKIQPSEPRDSAVYFCASGPGQGLGEQFFGPGTRLTVL.

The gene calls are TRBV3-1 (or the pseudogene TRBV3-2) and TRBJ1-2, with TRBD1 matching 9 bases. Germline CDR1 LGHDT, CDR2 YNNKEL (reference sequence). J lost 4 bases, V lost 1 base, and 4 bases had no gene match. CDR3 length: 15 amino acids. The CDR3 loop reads CASSQATGGVYGYTF. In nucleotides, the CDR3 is TGTGCCAGCAGCCAAGCGACAGGGGGTGTCTATGGCTACACCTTC.

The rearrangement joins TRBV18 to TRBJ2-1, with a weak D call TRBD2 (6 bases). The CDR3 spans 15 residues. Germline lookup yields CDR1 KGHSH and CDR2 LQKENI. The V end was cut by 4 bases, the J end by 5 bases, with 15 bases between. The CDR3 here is CASSLRTGENNEQFF. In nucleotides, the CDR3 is TGTGCCAGCTCACTACGGACGGGAGAAAACAATGAGCAGTTCTTC.

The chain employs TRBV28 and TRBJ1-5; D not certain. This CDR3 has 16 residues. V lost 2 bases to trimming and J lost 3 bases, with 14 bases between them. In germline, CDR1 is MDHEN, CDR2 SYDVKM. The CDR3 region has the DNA TGTGCCAGCAGTTTAGTAAGGCGGCAAGACAATCAGCCCCAGCATTTT. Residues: CASSLVRRQDNQPQHF.

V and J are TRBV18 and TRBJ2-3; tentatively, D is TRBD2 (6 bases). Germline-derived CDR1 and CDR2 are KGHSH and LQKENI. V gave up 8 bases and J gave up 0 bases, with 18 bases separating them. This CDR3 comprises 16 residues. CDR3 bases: TGTGCCAGCCCGGAGTCTAGCGTGACTAGCACAGATACGCAGTATTTT. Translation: CASPESSVTSTDTQYF.

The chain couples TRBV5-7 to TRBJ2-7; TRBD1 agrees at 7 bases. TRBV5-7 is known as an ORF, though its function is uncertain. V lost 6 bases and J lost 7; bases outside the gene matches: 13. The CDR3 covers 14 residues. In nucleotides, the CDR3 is TGTGCCAGCATGCTACAGGGACAGCCGAGGGAGCAGTACTTC. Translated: CASMLQGQPREQYF.

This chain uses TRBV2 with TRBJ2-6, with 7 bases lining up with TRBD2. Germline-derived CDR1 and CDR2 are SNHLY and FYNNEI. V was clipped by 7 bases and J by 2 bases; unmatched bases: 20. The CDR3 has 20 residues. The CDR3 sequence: CASNPSFGGSVRTGANVLTF. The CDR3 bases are TGTGCCAGCAATCCTTCGTTCGGCGGGAGTGTAAGGACTGGGGCCAACGTCCTGACTTTC.

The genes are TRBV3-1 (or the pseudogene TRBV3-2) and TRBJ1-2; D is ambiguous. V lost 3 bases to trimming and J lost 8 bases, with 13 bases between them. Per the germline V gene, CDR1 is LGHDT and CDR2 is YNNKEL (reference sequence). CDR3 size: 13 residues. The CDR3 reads CASSHQGWEGYTF. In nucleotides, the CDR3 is TGTGCCAGCAGCCATCAAGGGTGGGAGGGCTACACCTTC.

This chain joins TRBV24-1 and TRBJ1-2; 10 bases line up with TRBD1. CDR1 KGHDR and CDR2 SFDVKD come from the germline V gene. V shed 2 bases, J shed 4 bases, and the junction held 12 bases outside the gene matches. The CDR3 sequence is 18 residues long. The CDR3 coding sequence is TGTGCCACCAGTGATTCCGGGACAGGGGAGAGGGGCCTCTATGGCTACACCTTC. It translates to CATSDSGTGERGLYGYTF.

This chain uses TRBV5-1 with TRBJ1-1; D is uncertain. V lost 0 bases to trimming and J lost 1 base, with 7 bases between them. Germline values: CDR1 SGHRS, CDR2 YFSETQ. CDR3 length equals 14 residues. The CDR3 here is CASSLGLSNTEAFF. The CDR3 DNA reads TGCGCCAGCAGCTTGGGACTTTCGAACACTGAAGCTTTCTTT.

DNA for the CDR3: TGCGCCAGCAGCCTACCCGGGAGGGGATATTACAATGAGCAGTTCTTC. Its protein is CASSLPGRGYYNEQFF. The rearrangement links TRBV5-1 to TRBJ2-1; 8 bases fit TRBD2. V lost 4 bases, J lost 4 bases, and 10 bases stayed unmatched. Germline V lookup: CDR1 SGHRS, CDR2 YFSETQ. There are 16 residues in the CDR3.

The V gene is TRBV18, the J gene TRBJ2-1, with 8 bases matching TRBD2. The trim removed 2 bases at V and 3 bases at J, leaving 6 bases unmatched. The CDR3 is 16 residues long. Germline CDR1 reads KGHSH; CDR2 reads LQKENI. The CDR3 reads CASSPAGTRVYNEQFF. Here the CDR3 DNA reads TGTGCCAGCTCACCAGCCGGGACTAGAGTCTACAATGAGCAGTTCTTC.

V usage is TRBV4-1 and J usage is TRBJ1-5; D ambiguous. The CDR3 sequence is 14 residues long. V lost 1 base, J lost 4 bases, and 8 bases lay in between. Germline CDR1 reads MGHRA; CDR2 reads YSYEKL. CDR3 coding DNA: TGCGCCAGCAGCCAAGTACCGGGGAATCAGCCCCAGCATTTT. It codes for CASSQVPGNQPQHF.

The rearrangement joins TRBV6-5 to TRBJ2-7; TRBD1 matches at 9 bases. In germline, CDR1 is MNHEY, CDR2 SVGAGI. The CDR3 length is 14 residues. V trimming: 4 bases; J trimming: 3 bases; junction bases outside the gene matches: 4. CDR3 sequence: CASSSMGQGYEQYF. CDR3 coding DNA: TGTGCCAGCAGTTCCATGGGACAGGGCTACGAGCAGTACTTC.

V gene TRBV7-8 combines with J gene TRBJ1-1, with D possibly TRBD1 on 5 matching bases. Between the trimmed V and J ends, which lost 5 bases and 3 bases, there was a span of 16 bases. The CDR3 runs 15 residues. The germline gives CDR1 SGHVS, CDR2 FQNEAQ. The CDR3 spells CASSQRHGRDTEAFF. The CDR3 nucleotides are TGTGCCAGCAGCCAGAGACACGGCAGGGACACTGAAGCTTTCTTT.

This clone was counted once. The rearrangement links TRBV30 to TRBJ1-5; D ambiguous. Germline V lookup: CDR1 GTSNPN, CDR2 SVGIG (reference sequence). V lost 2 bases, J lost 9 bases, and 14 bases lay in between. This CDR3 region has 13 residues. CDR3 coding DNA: TGTGCCTGGAGTATTGTCCCAACTGGGCCCCAGCATTTT. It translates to CAWSIVPTGPQHF.